This section outlines one T cell receptor beta chain sequence together with its context. The data stem from a study of blood T cell repertoires in COVID-19. In the study overall: Samples came from the United States, Italy and Spain, spanning acute and convalescent COVID-19. From T cells, B-cell-depleted T cells, or PBMCs came the material, which was cDNA or gDNA.

The CDR3 loop spans 14 amino acids. The germline V gene has CDR1 SGHDN and CDR2 FVKESK. Trimming at V came to 4 bases and at J to 3 bases, leaving 3 bases not matched to a gene. Per the authors' pipeline: Quantification of nucleated cells was approximated via reference gene primer amplification. Profiling relied on immunoSEQ multiplex PCR, and the TCRdb table lists in-frame clones only, not all of them. D and trimming were read from the DNA, whereas the V and J calls and clone size are those reported in that table. The table lists some 76,000 clones, approximately 90% of them singletons. The TCR comes from a woman between 18 and 29 years old with acute or convalescent COVID-19. The chain combines TRBV14 with TRBJ2-3, with 8 nucleotides matching TRBD1. The sample consisted of peripheral blood. In DNA form, the CDR3 reads TGTGCCAGCAGCCCCCGGGACAGGACAGATACGCAGTATTTT. It yields the protein CASSPRDRTDTQYF.